Given below is one T cell receptor (beta chain) in context. The source of the sample is a study of blood T cell repertoires in COVID-19. For the study at large: The analysed material was cDNA or gDNA that came from T cells, B-cell-depleted T cells, or PBMCs.

Seattle's cohort entered during active infection and was followed longitudinally. In the original workflow: From reference gene primer amplification, estimates of nucleated cell counts were derived. Here immunoSEQ multiplex PCR was the method, and the copy in TCRdb shows in-frame clones only, minus some. V and J calls and clone size are copied from that table; D and trimming were computed from the DNA. The sample lists 200,000 to 250,000 clones, roughly 76% occurring once. The CDR3 covers 12 residues. The V gene lost 5 bases and the J gene lost 8 bases, with 15 bases spanning the gap. Germline assignment: CDR1 GTSNPN and CDR2 SVGIG (reference sequence).

The TCR comes from a woman of 80 years or more with COVID-19, enrolled during active disease. The chain joins TRBV30 to TRBJ1-2; a possible D gene is TRBD1 (5 bases). The sequenced material came from peripheral blood. CDR3 in amino acids: CAWASGSGGYTF. The DNA for the CDR3 is TGTGCCTGGGCTTCAGGGTCAGGAGGCTACACCTTC.